Listed below are T cell receptor beta chains from one sample, sequenced in a study of Graves' ophthalmopathy and Graves' hyperthyroidism. TCRdb analysed the multiplex PCR reads with MiXCR anew, one entry per CDR3 protein. This repertoire shows 500,000 to 600,000 distinct CDR3 sequences, 35% to 40% found once; its top ten account for 3.5% to 4.5%. Sequenced material: peripheral blood or thyroid tissue (not recorded which). The receptors stem from an adult man with Graves' hyperthyroidism. CDR3s include the opening cysteine and the closing phenylalanine or tryptophan. Each record gives: V gene, D gene, CDR3 length, clone size, J gene, CDR3 DNA, CDR3 protein. A D gene is named only where the DNA matches it firmly. The size entry is marked missing in some rows and otherwise reads once, few, many or a size class.

TRBV7-9	TRBD2	18	NA	TRBJ2-5	TGTGCCAGCAGTTACAACGCCCCGGGACTAGCGGGGCAAGAGACCCAGTACTTC	CASSYNAPGLAGQETQYF
TRBV10-1	NA	14	NA	TRBJ1-1	TGCGCCAGCACCCCGGCGGGACTGGCCGGTGAAGCTTTCTTT	CASTPAGLAGEAFF
TRBV19	NA	19	many	TRBJ2-7	TGTGCCAGTAGTATCTATTTACGGACGGGGAGGACTTCGTCCTACGAGCAGTACTTC	CASSIYLRTGRTSSYEQYF
TRBV7-2	TRBD2	19	few	TRBJ2-5	TGTGCCAGCAGGTCTCAATCGGGACTAGCGGGAGGGTATTGGGAGACCCAGTACTTC	CASRSQSGLAGGYWETQYF
TRBV7-9	NA	11	NA	TRBJ2-5	TGTGCCTGGAACGAGGGAGAGACCCAGTACTTC	CAWNEGETQYF
TRBV29-1	NA	12	many	TRBJ2-7	TGCAGCGTTGGGCTCCTTTCGCGGGAGCAGTACTTC	CSVGLLSREQYF
TRBV14	NA	14	NA	TRBJ2-7	TGTGCCAGCAGCCAAGAAGAGGGAGCCTACGAGCAGTACTTC	CASSQEEGAYEQYF
TRBV7-9	NA	15	few	TRBJ2-6	TGTGCCAGCAGATTTGACAGCTCTGGGGCCAACGTCCTGACTTTC	CASRFDSSGANVLTF
TRBV10-3	TRBD2	18	many	TRBJ2-6	TGTGCCATCAGTGATTTGAGGGAGGGAAGCTCTGGGGCCAACGTCCTGACTTTC	CAISDLREGSSGANVLTF
TRBV5-1	TRBD2	18	many	TRBJ2-2	TGCGCCAGCAGCTTAATCAAAGGGACTAGCGGGAGTCCCGGGGAGCTGTTTTTT	CASSLIKGTSGSPGELFF
TRBV10-3	NA	14	NA	TRBJ1-1	TGTGCTAGAGGCCAGGGCTCGATGAACACTGAAGCTTTCTTT	CARGQGSMNTEAFF
TRBV18	TRBD1	15	NA	TRBJ1-1	TGTGCCAGCTCACCTAAACAGGGGGGGAACACTGAAGCTTTCTTT	CASSPKQGGNTEAFF
TRBV10-3	TRBD2	16	many	TRBJ2-5	TGTGCCATCAGTGAGAAGGCGGGAGGGTACCAAGAGACCCAGTACTTC	CAISEKAGGYQETQYF
TRBV18	NA	13	NA	TRBJ2-7	TGTGCCAGCTCACCCCTGACAAAGCGGGAGCAGTACTTC	CASSPLTKREQYF
TRBV20-1	TRBD2	15	NA	TRBJ2-5	TGCAGTGCTAATTTAGGACTAGCGCCTCAAGAGACCCAGTACTTC	CSANLGLAPQETQYF
TRBV20-1	NA	14	NA	TRBJ2-5	TGCAGTGCTAGGGACAGGAGGGATGGCGAGACCCAGTACTTC	CSARDRRDGETQYF
TRBV29-1	TRBD1	13	once	TRBJ1-2	TGCAGCGGACTGGGACAGGGCTCCGACGGCTACACCTTC	CSGLGQGSDGYTF
TRBV5-1	TRBD1	13	many	TRBJ2-7	TGCGCCAGCAGCGCCGGGACAGCCTACGAGCAGTACTTC	CASSAGTAYEQYF
TRBV6-1	NA	13	many	TRBJ1-1	TGTGCCAGCAGTGAACTGGGGGACACTGAAGCTTTCTTT	CASSELGDTEAFF
TRBV5-1	NA	8	NA	TRBJ1-2	TGCGCCTTCTATGGCTACACCTTC	CAFYGYTF
TRBV10-1	NA	16	NA	TRBJ1-6	TGTGCCAGCAGTTACGATTCGGGACGGAGTAATTCACCCCTCCACTTT	CASSYDSGRSNSPLHF
TRBV6-6	NA	14	few	TRBJ2-2	TGTGCCAGCGGGCGGGGACCGAACACCGGGGAGCTGTTTTTT	CASGRGPNTGELFF
TRBV5-8	TRBD1	14	many	TRBJ1-2	TGTGCCAGCAGCTTGTGGGGACAGATCTATGGCTACACCTTC	CASSLWGQIYGYTF
TRBV5-1	TRBD1	16	NA	TRBJ2-7	TGCGCCAGCAGATTTGGATCGGGACAGGGGGCCGACGAGCAGTACTTC	CASRFGSGQGADEQYF
TRBV10-3	TRBD2	15	NA	TRBJ2-3	TGTGCCAGCAGCTTATCGCGGGGGGAGACAGATACGCAGTATTTT	CASSLSRGETDTQYF
TRBV29-1	NA	14	many	TRBJ1-3	TGCAGCGTTGCTGCAGCCCTCTCTGGAAACACCATATATTTT	CSVAAALSGNTIYF
TRBV11-2	TRBD1	17	NA	TRBJ2-7	TGTGCCAGCAGCTTAGACTTTACAGGGGGCTGGCCCTACGAGCAGTACTTC	CASSLDFTGGWPYEQYF
TRBV20-1	TRBD2	17	NA	TRBJ2-3	TGCAGTGCCGAACCTAGCGGGGGGACTTCTAGCACAGATACGCAGTATTTT	CSAEPSGGTSSTDTQYF